These 20 T cell receptor beta chains came from one sample sequenced in a study of beta chain features in type 1 diabetes. The entirety of the isolated RNA underwent reverse transcription, so expressed TCRB transcripts were sequenced. This table comes from immunoSEQ multiplex PCR, and its TCRdb copy is limited to in-frame clones, with some not included. Here the sample spans 220,000 or so clones, under 70% being singletons. The material sequenced was naive CD4+ T cells from blood. These receptor sequences come from a man in his thirties or forties in good health.

The chain employs TRBV29-1 and TRBJ2-1; TRBD1 is a possible D gene (5 bases). The CDR3 runs to 13 residues. CDR1 is SQVTM, CDR2 ANQGSEA, per germline. V was pared by 4 bases and J by 4 bases, with 11 bases between. The CDR3 nucleotides are TGCAGCGTTGCCAAAGACAGTTACAATGAGCAGTTCTTC. It yields the protein CSVAKDSYNEQFF.

The V gene is TRBV25-1, the J gene TRBJ2-5; D gene uncertain. This CDR3 is 11 amino acids long. V was cut by 6 bases and J by 2 bases, with 4 bases left in between. Germline assignment: CDR1 MGHDK and CDR2 SYGVNS. The CDR3, as DNA: TGTGCCAGCAGCCTTCAAGAGACCCAGTACTTC. Translation: CASSLQETQYF.

This sequence joins TRBV29-1 and TRBJ2-5; 9 bases map to TRBD1. Germline V gives CDR1 SQVTM, CDR2 ANQGSEA. This CDR3 spans 14 amino acids. With V trimmed by 4 bases and J by 6 bases, 9 bases remained unmatched. The CDR3 coding sequence is TGCAGCGTTGCTGGGACAGGGTCCAATCAGACCCAGTACTTC. It specifies CSVAGTGSNQTQYF.

The chain joins TRBV14 to TRBJ1-6; no reliable D call. CDR3 length equals 14 residues. With 8 bases removed from V and 2 bases from J, the gap between germline ends came to 10 bases. In germline, CDR1 is SGHDN, CDR2 FVKESK. The CDR3 is CASGNRPYNSPLHF. The CDR3 nucleotides read TGTGCCAGCGGCAACAGACCCTATAATTCACCCCTCCACTTT.

This clone was recorded once. The chain recombines TRBV29-1 with TRBJ2-5; D is undetermined. Germline V lookup: CDR1 SQVTM, CDR2 ANQGSEA. V was trimmed by 6 bases and J by 5 bases, leaving 22 bases between them. The CDR3 sequence is 15 residues long. The CDR3 loop is CSVSPRLRASETQYF. The CDR3 DNA is TGCAGCGTCTCCCCGCGCCTCCGAGCCTCGGAGACCCAGTACTTC.

This chain connects TRBV30 to TRBJ1-2; D is unclear. The CDR3 runs to 13 residues. V was trimmed by 3 bases and J by 8 bases, leaving 16 bases between them. Germline CDR1 GTSNPN, CDR2 SVGIG (reference sequence). The CDR3 sequence is CAWSGDGFLGYTF. As DNA, the CDR3 is TGTGCCTGGAGCGGAGACGGCTTCTTGGGCTACACCTTC. Together with reference TRBV30 and TRBJ1-2, the CDR3 gives the full variable domain: SQTIHQWPATLVQPVGSPLSLECTVEGTSNPNLYWYRQAAGRGLQLLFYSVGIGQISSEVPQNLSASRPQDRQFILSSKKLLLSDSGFYLCAWSGDGFLGYTFGSGTRLTVV.

This clone was counted only a few times. The chain carries TRBV30 and TRBJ2-7; no clear D gene. This CDR3 has 12 amino acids. V was clipped by 0 bases and J by 6 bases, with 9 bases between them. From germline, CDR1 is GTSNPN and CDR2 SVGIG (reference sequence). CDR3 in DNA: TGTGCCTGGAGTGTACAATTCTCCGAGCAGTACTTC. Amino acids: CAWSVQFSEQYF.

A few counts support this clone. V is TRBV30 and J is TRBJ1-2; D not resolved. The V and J ends lost 6 bases and 8 bases respectively, with 25 bases between them. The CDR3 is 15 amino acids. CDR1 and CDR2 from the germline V gene are GTSNPN and SVGIG (reference sequence). CDR3 loop: CACNRQRAGYGGYTF. Written as DNA, the CDR3 is TGTGCCTGCAATCGCCAACGGGCGGGATATGGCGGCTACACCTTC.

Written as DNA, the CDR3 is TGCAGCGTGCGGACTAGCGGGAGTGATACGCAGTATTTT. Translated: CSVRTSGSDTQYF. The chain is built from TRBV29-1 and TRBJ2-3, with 13 bases that match TRBD2. The CDR3 extends over 13 amino acids. Losses at the gene ends were 6 bases for V and 6 bases for J; bases not matched to a gene: 3. Germline CDR1 and CDR2: SQVTM and ANQGSEA.

The chain combines TRBV29-1 with TRBJ2-1, with 13 bases identical to TRBD2. Germline CDR1 reads SQVTM; CDR2 reads ANQGSEA. The CDR3 runs 14 residues. The ends lost 4 bases at V and 7 bases at J; junction bases unmatched: 4. CDR3 loop: CSVAETSGGNEQFF. The CDR3, as DNA: TGCAGCGTTGCTGAGACTAGCGGGGGGAATGAGCAGTTCTTC.

In its sample, this clone was seen once. This chain uses TRBV30 with TRBJ1-1; TRBD1 agrees at 7 bases. The junction had 10 bases not matched to a gene; V was cut back by 4 bases and J by 5 bases. The CDR3 loop spans 14 amino acids. Germline V lookup: CDR1 GTSNPN, CDR2 SVGIG (reference sequence). The CDR3 is CAWTRNQGGTEAFF. Written as DNA, the CDR3 is TGTGCCTGGACTAGGAACCAGGGGGGTACTGAAGCTTTCTTT.

The chain recombines TRBV28 with TRBJ2-7; maybe TRBD2 (5 bases). The CDR3 runs to 12 residues. Looked up from germline, CDR1 is MDHEN and CDR2 is SYDVKM. V was cut by 6 bases and J by 2 bases, with 8 bases left in between. The CDR3 sequence is CASSSGTYEQYF. In nucleotides, the CDR3 is TGTGCCAGCAGCTCCGGGACCTACGAGCAGTACTTC. Drawing the rest from reference TRBV28 and TRBJ2-7, the complete variable domain is DVKVTQSSRYLVKRTGEKVFLECVQDMDHENMFWYRQDPGLGLRLIYFSYDVKMKEKGDIPEGYSVSREKKERFSLILESASTNQTSMYLCASSSGTYEQYFGPGTRLTVT.

This clone was detected a few times. The V gene is TRBV30, the J gene TRBJ1-1; D is possibly TRBD1 (6 bases). This CDR3 is 14 amino acids long. V gave up 3 bases and J gave up 4 bases, with 15 bases separating them. Germline CDR1 is GTSNPN and CDR2 is SVGIG (reference sequence). CDR3 protein: CAWRPRRGGTEAFF. Written as DNA, the CDR3 is TGTGCCTGGAGGCCTAGGAGGGGGGGCACTGAAGCTTTCTTT.

The chain carries TRBV6-6 and TRBJ2-7; the D is unclear. From germline, CDR1 is MNHNY and CDR2 SVGAGI (reference sequence). CDR3 length equals 13 residues. V dropped 1 base and J dropped 6 bases, with 10 bases sitting between them. The DNA for the CDR3 is TGTGCCAGCAGTTACTGGCCCCTACGCGAGCAGTACTTC. Its translation: CASSYWPLREQYF.

The V gene is TRBV15, the J gene TRBJ1-4; TRBD1 aligns across 8 bases. The V gene end was trimmed by 3 bases and the J gene end by 6 bases; junction bases not matched to a gene: 9. In germline, CDR1 is LNHNV, CDR2 YYDKDF (reference sequence). The CDR3 runs 16 residues. The CDR3 is CATSSDLTGDHEKLFF. The CDR3 nucleotides are TGTGCCACCAGCAGTGATCTGACAGGGGATCATGAAAAACTGTTTTTT.

Of note for this clone: This specimen includes other DNA sequences encoding the same CDR3. The chain is built from TRBV20-1 and TRBJ2-3, with D maybe TRBD2 (6 bases). The CDR3 covers 11 residues. V was trimmed by 5 bases and J by 6 bases, leaving 9 bases between them. Germline V gene sequence: CDR1 DFQATT, CDR2 SNEGSKA (reference sequence). Written as DNA, the CDR3 is TGCAGTGCTTCCGGGAGTGATACGCAGTATTTT. The encoded protein is CSASGSDTQYF.

The rearrangement uses TRBV5-4 and TRBJ2-7; D not certain. Trimming left V 4 bases short and J 0 bases short, with 11 bases between. Germline loops: CDR1 SGHNT, CDR2 YYREEE (reference sequence). The CDR3 sequence is 14 residues long. DNA for the CDR3: TGTGCCAGCAGCAAGGACGGATACTCCTACGAGCAGTACTTC. This codes for CASSKDGYSYEQYF.

The chain has TRBV2 and TRBJ2-5; 7 bases align to TRBD1. Germline V gene lookup returns CDR1 SNHLY and CDR2 FYNNEI. The V segment lost 4 bases and the J segment 4 bases; nucleotides outside the gene matches: 3. The CDR3 is 13 residues long. CDR3 residues: CASSGQGRETQYF. The CDR3 coding sequence is TGTGCCAGCAGTGGACAGGGTCGAGAGACCCAGTACTTC.

This chain connects TRBV4-3 to TRBJ2-3; D is unresolved. Germline V gives CDR1 LGHNA, CDR2 YSLEER. V was cut by 0 bases and J by 1 base, with 5 bases left in between. This CDR3 has 14 residues. The CDR3 protein is CASSQELRTDTQYF. The CDR3 nucleotides are TGCGCCAGCAGCCAAGAACTACGCACAGATACGCAGTATTTT.

The chain couples TRBV30 to TRBJ2-7, with 7 nucleotides matching TRBD1. CDR3 size: 15 residues. Germline-derived CDR1 and CDR2 are GTSNPN and SVGIG (reference sequence). Trimming cost V 1 base and J 2 bases; bases outside gene matches: 8. CDR3 loop: CAWSGARDSPYEQYF. The CDR3 nucleotides are TGTGCCTGGAGTGGGGCCCGGGACAGTCCCTACGAGCAGTACTTC.